Given below is one T cell receptor (beta chain) in context. These data belong to a study of blood T cell repertoires in COVID-19. Looking at the study overall: PBMCs, B-cell-depleted T cells, or T cells were the source of the cDNA or gDNA that made up the material.

This table comes from immunoSEQ multiplex PCR, and its TCRdb copy is limited to in-frame clones, with some not included. The table has approximately 130,000 clones, around 76% seen once. The germline V gene encodes CDR1 LNHDA and CDR2 SQIVND (reference sequence). The ends lost 3 bases at V and 5 bases at J; junction bases unmatched: 11. CDR3 size: 18 residues. The sequence came from a human donor in a cohort sampled during active COVID-19. Sequencing was performed on peripheral blood. J is TRBJ2-6 and V is TRBV19, with 9 bases matching TRBD1. The DNA of the CDR3 is TGTGCCAGTAGTATTAGGCCCGGACAGGGGCCCTGGGCCAACGTCCTGACTTTC. This encodes CASSIRPGQGPWANVLTF. Complete variable domain (other parts from reference TRBV19 and TRBJ2-6): DGGITQSPKYLFRKEGQNVTLSCEQNLNHDAMYWYRQDPGQGLRLIYYSQIVNDFQKGDIAEGYSVSREKKESFPLTVTSAQKNPTAFYLCASSIRPGQGPWANVLTFGAGSRLTVL.